This T cell receptor (beta chain) derives from a study of cytomegalovirus exposure and HLA in healthy donors. Study-wide points: The classifier reportedly diagnosed cytomegalovirus status with high sensitivity and specificity.

PCR primers comprised 60 Vbeta and 13 Jbeta primers. Sequenced by immunoSEQ multiplex PCR; TCRdb stores in-frame clones only, minus some. The sample shows more than 90,000 clones, around three quarters of them seen only once. Germline V CDR1 and CDR2: SGHTA, FQGNSA. The junction had 8 bases not matched to a gene; V was cut back by 1 base and J by 9 bases. This CDR3 is 16 amino acids long. A note on this clone: The antigen is undetermined.

Sample: PBMCs. The receptor comes from a young man in good health and CMV-seronegative. The chain uses TRBV7-2 and TRBJ2-1; 11 bases map to TRBD2. The CDR3 DNA follows: TGTGCCAGCAGCTTAGATGGGCTAGCGGGGGGAGGTGAGCAGTTCTTC. Residues: CASSLDGLAGGGEQFF.